This T cell receptor beta chain was recorded in a study of blood T cell repertoires in COVID-19 (dated by TCRdb to 2018 to 2021). With regard to the full study: Samples from collaborators originated in the United States, Italy and Spain and spanned both the acute and convalescent phases of COVID-19. The prospective study material was composed of cDNA or gDNA derived from T cells, B-cell-depleted T cells, or PBMCs. Subjects who had been exposed to COVID-19, were actively infected with it, or had recovered from it provided the deeply sampled blood TCRbeta repertoires that made up the dataset. The repertoires were released in a freely available public database intended as a resource for research on the immune response to SARS-CoV-2. Samples were obtained from the ongoing ImmuneRACE study (first 160 participants) and from over 1,000 subjects provided by 6 global collaborators. The sample metadata nearly always contained a de-identified subject ID, COVID-19 status, age in years and sex. Where available, HLA class I and class II types were obtained from metadata supplied by the sample provider rather than from assay-based typing. General conclusions and limits of the study: The amount of clinical and demographic metadata varied by source and participant and was provided uncurated.

The germline V gene (reference sequence) specifies MNHNY as CDR1 and SVGAGI as CDR2. The CDR3 has 15 amino acids, counting the end cysteine and phenylalanine. Solely the CDR3 DNA is kept, with 45 bases framed from the first base. Trimming leaves V shorter by 1 base and J shorter by 4 bases, with the junction holding 6 bases beyond the gene matches. The immunoSEQ Assay, a bias-controlled multiplex PCR, was used to amplify TCRbeta CDR3 regions from genomic DNA. The authors' pipeline ran thus. Nucleated cell counts per sample were estimated from amplification of reference gene primers within the assay. Sequence reads were collapsed and filtered to measure the absolute abundance of every unique TCRbeta CDR3 rearrangement. For each sample, productive Simpson clonality was calculated as the square root of Simpson's diversity index across productive rearrangements. Imported from immuneACCESS, the table was reduced by TCRdb to in-frame sequences with V and J called. These copies leave out some clones; in studies compared against another copy, an unresolved V gene accounts for under half, and the cause of the remainder is not known. V, J and clone size are those of that table, while D and trimming were read from the DNA. Recorded for this sample are about 180,000 clones; around 87% of them occurred a single time. The leading ten clones occupy just under 2.5% of the sample.

Worth noting for this clone: Its binding antigen is unknown. Base qualities were left out, and no much larger clone turns up one base away.

Collaborating institutions collected whole blood in K2EDTA tubes following their own protocols. Collaborator samples were shipped for TCRbeta analysis as frozen whole blood, isolated PBMCs, or DNA extracted from either sample type. The chain employs TRBV6-6 and TRBJ1-1; the central 7 bases match TRBD1. The sequenced material came from peripheral blood. This receptor was taken from a man in his forties with active or convalescent COVID-19. This receptor carries the CDR3 CASSYYAGGTTEAFF. The nucleotide sequence reads TGTGCCAGCAGTTACTATGCAGGGGGGACCACTGAAGCTTTCTTT.